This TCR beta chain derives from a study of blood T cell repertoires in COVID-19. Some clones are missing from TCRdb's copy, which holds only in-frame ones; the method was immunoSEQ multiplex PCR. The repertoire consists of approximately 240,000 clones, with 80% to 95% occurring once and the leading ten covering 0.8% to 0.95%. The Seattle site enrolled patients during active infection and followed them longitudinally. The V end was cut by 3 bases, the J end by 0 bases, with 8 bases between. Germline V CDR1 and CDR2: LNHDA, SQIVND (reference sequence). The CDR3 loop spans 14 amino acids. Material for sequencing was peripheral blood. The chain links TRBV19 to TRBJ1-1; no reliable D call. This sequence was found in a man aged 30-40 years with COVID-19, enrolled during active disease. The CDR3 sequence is CASSMGQLNTEAFF. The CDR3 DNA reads TGTGCCAGTAGTATGGGCCAGTTGAACACTGAAGCTTTCTTT.